The sequence of this T cell receptor beta chain was determined in a study of blood T cells in healthy people across ages. On the study more broadly: There was about one barcoded beta molecule captured by template switching per two T cells. Study results and caveats: The unknown donor CMV status may have confounded expanded clonotype changes.

Looked up from germline, CDR1 is MGHRA and CDR2 is YSYEKL. This CDR3 contains 17 residues. V dropped 3 bases and J dropped 3; count of bases not matched to a gene: 11. Points on this clonotype: The target antigen is unknown. This may be a read error, as it is one base from a much larger clone. Since the CDR3 does not end with the conserved phenylalanine or tryptophan, this likely comes from a read error.

Using a J-beta primer mix together with a sample-barcoded 5' primer, a second PCR was run for about 7 to 12 cycles. One entry per CDR3 protein, called by TCRdb with MiXCR from the 5' RACE reads. The table has some 1.6 million distinct CDR3 sequences, around 36% seen once; the top ten hold around 11%. The sequencing input was blood. V usage is TRBV4-1 and J usage is TRBJ2-5, with 9 bases aligning to TRBD2. The clonotype was recovered from a woman in her twenties or thirties in good health. CDR3 sequence reads: CASSQGSGGRREETQYC. The DNA of the CDR3 is TGCGCCAGCAGCCAGGGTAGCGGGGGCCGACGGGAAGAGACCCAGTACTGC.